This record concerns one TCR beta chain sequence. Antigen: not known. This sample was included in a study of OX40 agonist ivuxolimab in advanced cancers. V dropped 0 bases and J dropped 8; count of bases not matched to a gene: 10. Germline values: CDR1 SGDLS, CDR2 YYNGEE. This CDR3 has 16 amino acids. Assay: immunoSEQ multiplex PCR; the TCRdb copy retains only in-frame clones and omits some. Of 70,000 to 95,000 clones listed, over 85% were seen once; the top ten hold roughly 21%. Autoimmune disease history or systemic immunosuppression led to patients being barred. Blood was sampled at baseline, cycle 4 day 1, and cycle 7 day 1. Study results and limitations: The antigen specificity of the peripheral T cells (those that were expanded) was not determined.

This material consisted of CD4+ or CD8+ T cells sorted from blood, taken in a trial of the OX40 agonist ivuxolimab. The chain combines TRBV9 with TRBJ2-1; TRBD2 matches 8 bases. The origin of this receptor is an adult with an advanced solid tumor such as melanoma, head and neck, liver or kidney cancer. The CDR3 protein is CASSVESGGLRDEQFF. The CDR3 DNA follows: TGTGCCAGCAGCGTAGAGTCGGGAGGGCTGAGGGATGAGCAGTTCTTC.